The 10 T cell receptor beta chains below all came from one sample that was sequenced in a study of response to subunit inactivated influenza vaccine. TCRdb analysed the RT-PCR reads with MiXCR anew, one entry per CDR3 protein. The profile covers roughly 150,000 distinct CDR3 sequences, with roughly a tenth appearing a single time and around 11% taken by the ten largest. The input for sequencing was non-naive T cells sorted from PBMCs, taken more than 35 days after vaccination. Receptor source: a man aged 45-65 years who received an inactivated influenza vaccine.

The V call is TRBV4-3, the J call TRBJ2-2, with D unclear. CDR1 is LGHNA, CDR2 YSLEER, per germline. Trimming removed 7 bases from V and 1 base from J, with 10 bases in between. There are 14 residues in the CDR3. This chain's CDR3 is CASKMELNTGELFF. The CDR3 nucleotides are TGCGCCAGCAAAATGGAACTGAACACCGGGGAGCTGTTTTTT.

This clonotype was seen many times. The V call is TRBV18, the J call TRBJ2-6; the D is unclear. V lost 6 bases, J lost 0 bases, and 6 bases lay in between. The CDR3 is 14 residues long. Germline CDR1 KGHSH, CDR2 LQKENI. CDR3 DNA: TGTGCCAGCTCGTTGGACTCTGGGGCCAACGTCCTGACTTTC. Translating it yields CASSLDSGANVLTF.

The chain recombines TRBV5-1 with TRBJ2-3; no clear D gene. V was pared by 0 bases and J by 2 bases, with 10 bases between. The germline V gene has CDR1 SGHRS and CDR2 YFSETQ. The CDR3 loop spans 15 amino acids. The CDR3 DNA is TGCGCCAGCAGCTTGGGTCAGATACTCACAGATACGCAGTATTTT. Translation gives CASSLGQILTDTQYF.

The chain joins TRBV6-1 to TRBJ2-2, with D possibly TRBD1 on 5 matching bases. Trimming pared 0 bases from V and 6 bases from J, leaving 11 bases between. The CDR3 extends over 15 amino acids. Germline V CDR1 and CDR2: MNHNS, SASEGT. The CDR3 DNA sequence: TGTGCCAGCAGTGAAGCCAGGGTCGGGTCCGGGGAGCTGTTTTTT. Amino acid sequence: CASSEARVGSGELFF.

The chain employs TRBV5-1 and TRBJ2-3; D possibly matches TRBD1 or TRBD2 (6 bases each). The germline V gene has CDR1 SGHRS and CDR2 YFSETQ. This CDR3 region has 15 residues. Trimming removed 4 bases at V and 6 bases at J, with 18 bases between. The chain's CDR3 is CASSPGGQTHDTQYF. CDR3 nucleotides: TGCGCCAGCAGCCCTGGGGGGCAAACACATGATACGCAGTATTTT.

Only a few counts were recorded for this clonotype. CDR3 residues: CASSPPGTNYGYTF. The DNA of the CDR3 is TGTGCCAGCAGCCCCCCAGGGACTAACTATGGCTACACCTTC. The chain is built from TRBV5-6 and TRBJ1-2, with a weak D call TRBD1 (5 bases). This CDR3 contains 14 residues. V lost 4 bases and J lost 0, with 10 bases in between. Germline-derived CDR1 and CDR2 are SGHDT and YYEEEE.

V gene TRBV4-1 combines with J gene TRBJ2-1; 9 bases fit TRBD2. Germline CDR1 reads MGHRA; CDR2 reads YSYEKL. The CDR3 is made up of 15 amino acids. V lost 4 bases, J lost 6 bases, and 7 bases stayed unmatched. The CDR3 protein is CASSLRLAGTNEQFF. CDR3 in DNA: TGCGCCAGCAGCCTCCGGCTAGCGGGAACCAATGAGCAGTTCTTC.

The chain is built from TRBV7-9 and TRBJ2-7, with 7 bases identical to TRBD1. The CDR3 runs 14 residues. The V gene end was trimmed by 4 bases and the J gene end by 5 bases; junction bases not matched to a gene: 8. Per the germline V gene, CDR1 is SEHNR and CDR2 is FQNEAQ (reference sequence). The chain's CDR3 is CASSSEWTGNEQYF. CDR3 DNA sequence: TGTGCCAGCAGCTCCGAATGGACAGGTAACGAGCAGTACTTC.

V is TRBV9 and J is TRBJ2-2; TRBD2 agrees at 8 bases. V gave up 0 bases and J gave up 2 bases; unmatched junction bases: 3. Germline V gene lookup returns CDR1 SGDLS and CDR2 YYNGEE. This CDR3 contains 16 residues. CDR3 amino acids: CASSVAGGLNTGELFF. CDR3 nucleotides: TGTGCCAGCAGCGTAGCGGGGGGGCTCAACACCGGGGAGCTGTTTTTT. Full variable domain (remainder filled in from reference TRBV9 and TRBJ2-2): DSGVTQTPKHLITATGQRVTLRCSPRSGDLSVYWYQQSLDQGLQFLIQYYNGEERAKGNILERFSAQQFPDLHSELNLSSLELGDSALYFCASSVAGGLNTGELFFGEGSRLTVL.

The chain uses TRBV12-3 or TRBV12-4 and TRBJ1-2, with 7 bases that match TRBD1. CDR3 size: 14 residues. Trimming removed 6 bases from V and 7 bases from J; junction bases left unmatched: 11. The CDR3 region is CASRLGQERGGYTF. The CDR3 bases are TGTGCCAGCAGACTCGGACAGGAGAGGGGTGGCTACACCTTC.